The text below deals with one TCR beta chain. The sample originates from a study of T-cell memory formation after mild COVID-19. A single record per CDR3 protein comes from TCRdb applying MiXCR to the 5' RACE reads. The sample contains tens of thousands of distinct CDR3 sequences, around 21% of which appear only once. The germline CDR1 and CDR2 sequences are SGHVS and FQNEAQ. The CDR3 has 16 residues. The receptor was isolated from an adult who had mild COVID-19 (a few samples of this study predate the infection). Cell type and time point are not known. The material sequenced was PBMCs or a T cell subset sorted from them (not recorded which). The chain couples TRBV7-8 to TRBJ2-5, with 8 nucleotides matching TRBD2. The end of the DNA fits TRBJ2-1 better, so the J call may be wrong. The CDR3 DNA reads as TGTGCCAGCAGCTTAGTGACGGGACTAGTTAACAATGAGCAGTTCTTC. It translates to CASSLVTGLVNNEQFF.